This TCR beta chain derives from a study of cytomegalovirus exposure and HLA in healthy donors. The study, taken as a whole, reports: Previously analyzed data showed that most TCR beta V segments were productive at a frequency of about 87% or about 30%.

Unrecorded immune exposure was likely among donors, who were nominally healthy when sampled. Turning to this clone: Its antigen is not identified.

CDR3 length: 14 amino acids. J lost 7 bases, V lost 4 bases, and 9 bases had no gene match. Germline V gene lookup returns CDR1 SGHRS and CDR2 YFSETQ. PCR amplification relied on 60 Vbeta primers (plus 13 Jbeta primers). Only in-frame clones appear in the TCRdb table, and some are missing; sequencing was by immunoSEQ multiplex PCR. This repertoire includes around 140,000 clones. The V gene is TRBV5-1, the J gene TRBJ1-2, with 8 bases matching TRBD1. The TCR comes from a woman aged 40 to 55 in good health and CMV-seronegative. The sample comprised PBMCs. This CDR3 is CASSPADRVGGYTF. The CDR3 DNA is TGCGCCAGCAGCCCGGCGGACAGGGTGGGTGGCTACACCTTC.